The 19 T cell receptor beta chains reported below all come from one sample, sequenced in a study of OX40 agonist ivuxolimab in advanced cancers. The repertoire was sequenced with immunoSEQ multiplex PCR; TCRdb's copy has only in-frame clones and lacks some. The profile shows about 86,000 clones, roughly nine tenths of them singletons. The material sequenced was CD4+ or CD8+ T cells sorted from blood, taken in a trial of the OX40 agonist ivuxolimab. These receptors originate from an adult with an advanced solid tumor such as melanoma, head and neck, liver or kidney cancer.

This rearrangement joins TRBV7-2 to TRBJ1-1; D remains ambiguous. With 0 bases removed from V and 1 base from J, the gap between germline ends came to 6 bases. Germline V gives CDR1 SGHTA, CDR2 FQGNSA. The CDR3 loop spans 14 amino acids. The CDR3 DNA is TGTGCCAGCAGCTTAGCCGCCAGGAACACTGAAGCTTTCTTT. Amino acids: CASSLAARNTEAFF.

This rearrangement joins TRBV5-6 to TRBJ2-3; TRBD1 is a possible D gene (5 bases). Germline V gene data show CDR1 as SGHDT and CDR2 as YYEEEE. This CDR3 comprises 12 residues. V was shortened by 2 bases and J by 9 bases, with 10 bases between the two germline ends. The CDR3 region is CASSFSGATQYF. Written as DNA, the CDR3 is TGTGCCAGCAGCTTTTCTGGGGCAACGCAGTATTTT.

This chain links TRBV7-8 with TRBJ2-4; D unclear. Germline CDR1 reads SGHVS; CDR2 reads FQNEAQ. This CDR3 contains 15 residues. Deletions cut 2 bases from V and 6 bases from J, with 14 bases between. The CDR3 DNA sequence: TGTGCCAGCAGCTTATTCACCGGGTACAGAAACATTCAGTACTTC. It codes for CASSLFTGYRNIQYF.

CDR3 residues: CASSFQYQETQYF. CDR3 in DNA: TGTGCCAGCAGCTTCCAGTACCAAGAGACCCAGTACTTC. The chain has TRBV11-2 and TRBJ2-5; D gene unclear. Germline CDR1 is SGHAT and CDR2 is FQNNGV. The ends were cut back, 3 bases at V and 0 bases at J, with 5 bases in the middle. CDR3 length equals 13 residues.

This clone has a single count. The V call is TRBV6-1, the J call TRBJ1-6; D remains ambiguous. This CDR3 has 12 residues. Per germline, CDR1 MNHNS and CDR2 SASEGT. V gave up 8 bases and J gave up 4 bases, with 6 bases separating them. CDR3 loop: CASGDYNSPLHF. In DNA form, the CDR3 reads TGTGCCAGCGGGGATTATAATTCACCCCTCCACTTT.

The gene calls are TRBV7-9 and TRBJ1-1; D is unclear. V was shortened by 7 bases and J by 6 bases, with 9 bases between the two germline ends. The germline V gene encodes CDR1 SEHNR and CDR2 FQNEAQ (reference sequence). The CDR3 spans 11 residues. The CDR3 DNA sequence: TGTGCCAGCACCTCGGTTGCTGAAGCTTTCTTT. Protein product: CASTSVAEAFF.

The chain carries TRBV5-6 and TRBJ1-5; a weak D match, TRBD1 (5 bases). This CDR3 contains 15 residues. V lost 1 base, J lost 4 bases, and 12 bases lay in between. Per the germline V gene, CDR1 is SGHDT and CDR2 is YYEEEE. In DNA, the CDR3 is TGTGCCAGCAGCTTGTGGGGCGGATCGAATCAGCCCCAGCATTTT. It is translated as CASSLWGGSNQPQHF. Looking up the rest from reference TRBV5-6 and TRBJ1-5 gives the full variable domain: DAGVTQSPTHLIKTRGQQVTLRCSPKSGHDTVSWYQQALGQGPQFIFQYYEEEERQRGNFPDRFSGHQFPNYSSELNVNALLLGDSALYLCASSLWGGSNQPQHFGDGTRLSIL.

This sequence joins TRBV29-1 and TRBJ2-1; TRBD1 might be the D (6 bases). Germline assignment: CDR1 SQVTM and CDR2 ANQGSEA. The CDR3 loop spans 16 amino acids. Deletions cut 3 bases from V and 3 bases from J, with 18 bases between. The CDR3 sequence is CSVDKPGHLSYNEQFF. CDR3 nucleotide sequence: TGCAGCGTTGACAAACCGGGACACCTTAGCTACAATGAGCAGTTCTTC.

The genes are TRBV27 and TRBJ2-5, with 8 nucleotides matching TRBD1. CDR1 is MNHEY, CDR2 SMNVEV, per germline (reference sequence). The CDR3 has 13 residues. The V gene end was trimmed by 5 bases and the J gene end by 7 bases; junction bases not matched to a gene: 6. CDR3 in DNA: TGTGCCAGCAGTCAGGGGGCCCTGGGGACCCAGTACTTC. Its protein product is CASSQGALGTQYF.

V usage is TRBV30 and J usage is TRBJ2-3; 9 bases are a match to TRBD1. The CDR3 length is 13 residues. The ends lost 7 bases at V and 1 base at J; junction bases unmatched: 3. The germline CDR1 and CDR2 sequences are GTSNPN and SVGIG (reference sequence). DNA of the CDR3: TGTGCCTTGGGGGACAGGGGCACAGATACGCAGTATTTT. As protein: CALGDRGTDTQYF.

The sample holds one count of this clone. The V call is TRBV5-1, the J call TRBJ2-7; 8 bases are shared with TRBD2. Germline values: CDR1 SGHRS, CDR2 YFSETQ. The CDR3 consists of 13 residues. The CDR3 here is CASSFNLKGGGSV. The DNA of the CDR3 is TGCGCCAGCAGCTTCAACTTAAAGGGCGGGGGGTCCGTC.

The gene calls are TRBV9 and TRBJ2-2, with a weak D call TRBD2 (5 bases). The germline gives CDR1 SGDLS, CDR2 YYNGEE. V lost 1 base and J lost 3, with 7 bases in between. This CDR3 is 14 amino acids long. CDR3 nucleotides: TGTGCCAGCAGCGTAATCGGGGACACCGGGGAGCTGTTTTTT. Translated, it gives CASSVIGDTGELFF.

This sequence joins TRBV9 and TRBJ2-5; D might be TRBD1 or TRBD2, each matching 6 bases. The CDR3 extends over 13 amino acids. Trimming removed 0 bases from V and 5 bases from J, with 8 bases in between. CDR1 and CDR2 from the germline V gene are SGDLS and YYNGEE. The CDR3 DNA follows: TGTGCCAGCAGCGTAGGAGGGGGGGAGACCCAGTACTTC. This sequence encodes CASSVGGGETQYF.

The CDR3 loop is CASSGSRRLNTGELFF. CDR3 sequence (DNA): TGTGCCAGTAGTGGTAGCAGGCGGTTAAACACCGGGGAGCTGTTTTTT. The chain joins TRBV19 to TRBJ2-2; D gene ambiguous. The CDR3 is made up of 16 amino acids. Looked up from germline, CDR1 is LNHDA and CDR2 is SQIVND (reference sequence). Trimming cost V 5 bases and J 2 bases, with 15 bases left between them. The full variable domain, rest sourced from reference TRBV19 and TRBJ2-2, is DGGITQSPKYLFRKEGQNVTLSCEQNLNHDAMYWYRQDPGQGLRLIYYSQIVNDFQKGDIAEGYSVSREKKESFPLTVTSAQKNPTAFYLCASSGSRRLNTGELFFGEGSRLTVL.

The genes are TRBV6-1 and TRBJ2-7, with TRBD1 identical over 8 bases. In germline, CDR1 is MNHNS, CDR2 SASEGT. This CDR3 comprises 15 residues. V lost 3 bases and J lost 3; bases outside the gene matches: 7. In nucleotides, the CDR3 is TGTGCCAGCAGTGATCAGGGGGCCCTTCACTACGAGCAGTACGTC. Amino acids: CASSDQGALHYEQYV.

The chain couples TRBV4-3 to TRBJ2-1; no reliable D call. V lost 0 bases and J 0 bases, leaving 9 bases between the germline ends. Germline V CDR1 and CDR2: LGHNA, YSLEER. This CDR3 has 16 residues. CDR3 nucleotide sequence: TGCGCCAGCAGCCAAGATTGGGCAGTCTCCTACAATGAGCAGTTCTTC. It is translated as CASSQDWAVSYNEQFF.

This clone was counted between two and nine times. The chain carries TRBV11-2 and TRBJ1-2; maybe TRBD1 (6 bases). V was clipped by 4 bases and J by 7 bases, with 16 bases between them. Germline values: CDR1 SGHAT, CDR2 FQNNGV. This CDR3 has 14 amino acids. The CDR3, as DNA: TGTGCCAGCAGCTCCGGACAAGGACAGTCTGGCTACACCTTC. Amino acids: CASSSGQGQSGYTF.

The V gene is TRBV25-1, the J gene TRBJ2-7; 8 bases align to TRBD2. The CDR3 covers 16 residues. V was pared by 2 bases and J by 0 bases, with 6 bases of the junction left unmatched. CDR1 is MGHDK, CDR2 SYGVNS, per germline. The CDR3 nucleotides are TGTGCCAGCAGTGAAGACAATAGCGGGGACTCCTACGAGCAGTACTTC. Its protein product is CASSEDNSGDSYEQYF.

The J gene is TRBJ2-3, the V gene TRBV5-4; TRBD1 agrees at 9 bases. This CDR3 is built from 16 residues. Germline V gene sequence: CDR1 SGHNT, CDR2 YYREEE (reference sequence). V trimming: 4 bases; J trimming: 3 bases; junction bases outside the gene matches: 9. The CDR3: CASSEKRDRVTDTQYF. The CDR3 DNA reads as TGTGCCAGCAGCGAAAAACGGGACAGGGTGACAGATACGCAGTATTTT.